Given below is one TCR beta chain in context. The cohort comprised adults aged 18 to 89 years residing in around 25 US areas. Participants reported their clinical history, and cohort assignment relied on those reports. These data come from a study of blood T cell repertoires in COVID-19. Whole-study context: The study drew acute and convalescent COVID-19 samples from the United States, Italy and Spain.

Sequenced by immunoSEQ multiplex PCR; TCRdb stores in-frame clones only, minus some. The data contain roughly 200,000 clones, about 82% of them seen just once; the ten biggest clones take up around 5.7%. CDR1 is SEHNR, CDR2 FQNEAQ, per germline (reference sequence). V was cut by 3 bases and J by 1 base, with 13 bases left in between. The CDR3 extends over 16 amino acids. The receptor's source is a man aged 35 to 55 with acute COVID-19. V and J are TRBV7-9 and TRBJ2-1; a possible D gene is TRBD2 (6 bases). The sequenced material came from PBMCs or T cells enriched from blood (not recorded which). CDR3 residues: CASSLGPGLSYNEQFF. The CDR3 DNA follows: TGTGCCAGCAGCTTGGGACCGGGACTTTCCTACAATGAGCAGTTCTTC.